This T cell receptor beta chain was retrieved from a study of technical replicates of blood from several donors. The V end was cut by 0 bases, the J end by 3 bases, with 7 bases between. In germline, CDR1 is SGHRS, CDR2 YFSETQ. The length of the CDR3 is 14 residues. Profiling relied on immunoSEQ multiplex PCR, and the TCRdb table lists in-frame clones only, not all of them. The sample shows 15,000 to 20,000 clones, approximately 80% of them seen only once. Sequencing was done on a sample of PBMCs. The TCR was taken from a human donor in good health. The chain recombines TRBV5-1 with TRBJ2-1, with no clear D. CDR3 in DNA: TGCGCCAGCAGCTTGGTTGAGGTCTACAATGAGCAGTTCTTC. As protein: CASSLVEVYNEQFF.